What follows are 23 T cell receptor beta chains derived from one specimen sequenced in a study of siplizumab effects on memory and regulatory T cells. The table came from immunoSEQ multiplex PCR; TCRdb's copy has only in-frame clones and leaves some out. The data contain 57,000 or so clones, 93% of them singletons. Source material: CD8+ T cells sorted from blood. The receptors stem from a human donor in good health.

J is TRBJ1-2 and V is TRBV4-1, with D possibly being TRBD1 (5 bases). With 3 bases removed from V and 6 bases from J, the gap between germline ends came to 14 bases. The CDR3 covers 14 residues. Per the germline V gene, CDR1 is MGHRA and CDR2 is YSYEKL. Written as DNA, the CDR3 is TGCGCCAGCAGCCAGGGACTGGGCGGCAATGGCTACACCTTC. This gives the protein CASSQGLGGNGYTF.

In its sample, this clone was seen once. This chain connects TRBV2 to TRBJ2-7; D uncertain. The germline V and J ends were trimmed by 6 bases and 1 base, with 7 bases remaining between them. The CDR3 length is 12 residues. The V gene's germline CDR1 is SNHLY and CDR2 FYNNEI. The chain's CDR3 is CASRVISYEQYF. As DNA, the CDR3 is TGTGCCAGCAGGGTGATTTCCTACGAGCAGTACTTC.

The chain has TRBV2 and TRBJ1-1; no firm D call. Germline CDR1 reads SNHLY; CDR2 reads FYNNEI. V was trimmed by 4 bases and J by 1 base, leaving 16 bases between them. This CDR3 has 16 amino acids. The CDR3 loop is CASSGGRSIENTEAFF. For the CDR3, the DNA is TGTGCCAGCAGTGGCGGGCGGTCGATTGAGAACACTGAAGCTTTCTTT.

J is TRBJ1-5 and V is TRBV6-1; D gene ambiguous. V dropped 6 bases and J dropped 4 bases, with 7 bases sitting between them. The CDR3 spans 12 residues. Germline-derived CDR1 and CDR2 are MNHNS and SASEGT. The CDR3 loop reads CASSDLNQPQHF. The CDR3 coding sequence is TGTGCCAGCAGCGACCTTAATCAGCCCCAGCATTTT.

This chain uses TRBV29-1 with TRBJ2-1, with 8 bases identical to TRBD2. J was trimmed by 8 bases and V by 6 bases; bases with no gene match: 18. Germline V lookup: CDR1 SQVTM, CDR2 ANQGSEA. The CDR3 sequence is 16 residues long. Here the CDR3 DNA reads TGCAGCGTCTCCCTGGGCGGGAGGTTCAGCAGCGATGAGCAGTTCTTC. Amino acid sequence: CSVSLGGRFSSDEQFF.

The chain uses TRBV7-6 and TRBJ2-1; 11 positions match TRBD1. Germline CDR1 and CDR2: SGHVS and FNYEAQ. The CDR3 loop spans 17 amino acids. The J segment lost 3 bases and the V segment lost 5 bases, leaving 9 bases of the junction unmatched. The DNA for the CDR3 is TGTGCCAGCAGCCCGAGGATGGGACAGGGGGGCTACAATGAGCAGTTCTTC. As protein: CASSPRMGQGGYNEQFF.

The CDR3 spells CASSVGLALDEQYF. For the CDR3, the DNA is TGTGCCAGCAGCGTAGGGCTAGCGTTGGACGAGCAGTACTTC. V usage is TRBV9 and J usage is TRBJ2-7, with D maybe TRBD2 (6 bases). Germline V gene sequence: CDR1 SGDLS, CDR2 YYNGEE. The length of the CDR3 is 14 residues. V lost 0 bases and J 5 bases, leaving 12 bases between the germline ends.

The chain is built from TRBV27 and TRBJ2-1; maybe TRBD2 (5 bases). The ends were cut back, 0 bases at V and 10 bases at J, with 7 bases in the middle. CDR3 size: 12 residues. CDR1 and CDR2 (germline): MNHEY, SMNVEV (reference sequence). CDR3 in amino acids: CASSLSGVEQFF. The CDR3 DNA sequence: TGTGCCAGCAGTTTATCGGGAGTGGAGCAGTTCTTC.

The chain uses TRBV4-3 and TRBJ1-5; D unclear. With 1 base removed from V and 5 bases from J, the gap between germline ends came to 12 bases. Germline-derived CDR1 and CDR2 are LGHNA and YSLEER. This CDR3 comprises 15 residues. The CDR3, as DNA: TGCGCCAGCAGCCAAGGGGCGCGAGATCATCAGCCCCAGCATTTT. It codes for CASSQGARDHQPQHF.

The genes are TRBV19 and TRBJ2-1, with D possibly being TRBD1 (6 bases). V was pared by 3 bases and J by 13 bases, with 16 bases between. The CDR3 contains 13 residues. CDR1 LNHDA and CDR2 SQIVND come from the germline V gene (reference sequence). The CDR3: CASSMMAGAVQFF. Written as DNA, the CDR3 is TGTGCCAGTAGTATGATGGCAGGGGCGGTTCAGTTCTTC.

The chain carries TRBV7-6 and TRBJ2-5; D possibly matches TRBD1 or TRBD2 (5 bases each). The CDR3 totals 13 residues. The V end lost 1 base, the J end lost 3 bases, and 6 bases lay between the germline ends. Germline CDR1 SGHVS, CDR2 FNYEAQ. This CDR3 is CASSLGGEETQYF. The DNA for the CDR3 is TGTGCCAGCAGCTTAGGAGGGGAAGAGACCCAGTACTTC.

The chain uses TRBV6-1 and TRBJ2-7; no firm D call. The CDR3 loop spans 14 amino acids. Germline V CDR1 and CDR2: MNHNS, SASEGT. The V and J ends lost 0 bases and 1 base respectively, with 7 bases between them. This CDR3 is CASSEAPSSYEQYF. The CDR3, as DNA: TGTGCCAGCAGTGAAGCTCCCTCTTCCTACGAGCAGTACTTC.

The chain combines TRBV30 with TRBJ2-7; 8 bases match TRBD1. With 4 bases clipped from V and 5 bases from J, the junction kept 4 bases outside the gene matches. CDR3 length: 12 residues. Germline values: CDR1 GTSNPN, CDR2 SVGIG (reference sequence). DNA for the CDR3: TGTGCCTGGACACAGGGGGGCCACGAGCAGTACTTC. Translation gives CAWTQGGHEQYF.

This chain links TRBV7-9 with TRBJ2-1; 8 nucleotides line up with TRBD2. V shed 1 base, J shed 3 bases, and the junction held 8 bases outside the gene matches. The CDR3 covers 17 residues. Germline lookup yields CDR1 SEHNR and CDR2 FQNEAQ (reference sequence). The CDR3 DNA reads as TGTGCCAGCAGCTTAGGTCCGGCGGGAGGCCGCTACAATGAGCAGTTCTTC. It translates to CASSLGPAGGRYNEQFF.

This clone was picked up one time. CDR3 residues: CASNFRGSNYGYTF. CDR3 in DNA: TGTGCCAGCAACTTCCGGGGGTCAAACTATGGCTACACCTTC. The chain uses TRBV5-4 and TRBJ1-2; D might be TRBD1 (5 bases). Germline V gene lookup returns CDR1 SGHNT and CDR2 YYREEE (reference sequence). Trimming shortened V by 6 bases and J by 2 bases, and 14 bases separated the two germline ends. CDR3 size: 14 residues.

The chain combines TRBV28 with TRBJ2-7; D tentatively fits TRBD1 or TRBD2 (5 bases each). The CDR3 loop spans 14 amino acids. V lost 7 bases and J lost 2, with 15 bases in between. Germline V gene lookup returns CDR1 MDHEN and CDR2 SYDVKM. This chain's CDR3 is CASTDFRETYEQYF. In DNA, the CDR3 is TGTGCCAGCACGGATTTCAGGGAGACCTACGAGCAGTACTTC.

This chain joins TRBV4-1 and TRBJ2-3, with D uncertain. CDR1 and CDR2 from the germline V gene are MGHRA and YSYEKL. V was clipped by 2 bases and J by 8 bases, with 11 bases between them. This CDR3 is built from 13 residues. The CDR3 sequence is CASSQLLTRTQYF. For the CDR3, the DNA is TGCGCCAGCAGCCAACTACTTACTCGTACGCAGTATTTT.

The J gene is TRBJ1-5, the V gene TRBV9, with TRBD1 as a possible D gene (5 bases). The ends were cut back, 1 base at V and 3 bases at J, with 11 bases in the middle. The CDR3 totals 15 residues. Looked up from germline, CDR1 is SGDLS and CDR2 is YYNGEE. The CDR3 protein is CASSVSAGPNQPQHF. The CDR3 DNA reads TGTGCCAGCAGCGTAAGCGCAGGGCCCAATCAGCCCCAGCATTTT.

The rearrangement joins TRBV5-1 to TRBJ2-2; either TRBD1 or TRBD2 may supply D (5 bases each). V lost 4 bases, J lost 1 base, and 14 bases lay in between. Germline lookup yields CDR1 SGHRS and CDR2 YFSETQ. This CDR3 has 16 residues. This chain's CDR3 is CASSPGWGLNTGELFF. For the CDR3, the DNA is TGCGCCAGCAGCCCTGGGTGGGGGTTGAACACCGGGGAGCTGTTTTTT.

The chain joins TRBV7-8 to TRBJ1-2, with 7 bases that match TRBD1. V gave up 1 base and J gave up 8 bases; unmatched junction bases: 7. The V gene's germline CDR1 is SGHVS and CDR2 FQNEAQ. The CDR3 loop spans 14 amino acids. The CDR3 loop reads CASSLVDRAGGYTF. The CDR3 bases are TGTGCCAGCAGCTTAGTAGACAGGGCTGGAGGCTACACCTTC.

The V gene is TRBV7-2, the J gene TRBJ1-2; TRBD1 matches at 7 bases. The CDR3 contains 15 residues. Germline CDR1 reads SGHTA; CDR2 reads FQGNSA. Trimming took 4 bases from V and 4 from J; bases not matched to a gene: 9. DNA for the CDR3: TGTGCCAGCAGCTCAGACGCGCGGGACAGCTATGGCTACACCTTC. It codes for CASSSDARDSYGYTF.

The rearrangement uses TRBV23-1 and TRBJ2-1, with D possibly being TRBD1 (6 bases). Being an ORF, TRBV23-1 has a function that is uncertain. This CDR3 has 15 amino acids. The V end was cut by 7 bases, the J end by 8 bases, with 21 bases between. The CDR3 loop is CASTPPGQSPDEQFF. The CDR3 DNA reads TGCGCCAGCACCCCCCCCGGACAGTCGCCGGATGAGCAGTTCTTC.

This chain joins TRBV5-8 and TRBJ2-1, with D possibly being TRBD1 or TRBD2 (5 bases each). Per germline, CDR1 SGHTS and CDR2 YDEGEE. Trimming took off 4 bases at V and 6 bases at J, with 14 bases between the two ends. This CDR3 has 14 residues. The CDR3 reads CASSLGSGTNEQFF. The CDR3, as DNA: TGTGCCAGCAGCCTAGGATCCGGGACCAATGAGCAGTTCTTC.